The rows below give T cell receptor beta chains drawn from one sample of a study of T cell repertoires in cytomegalovirus infection. TCRdb analysed the reads with MiXCR anew, one entry per CDR3 protein. The sample includes more than 150,000 distinct CDR3 sequences, roughly a quarter of them seen just once. Specimen: PBMCs. Source of these receptors: a human donor in good health (CMV status not recorded). Some clones in this sample may be carry-over from other donors' samples. Both conserved end residues are part of each CDR3. A D gene is named only where the DNA matches it firmly. Size values are once, few and many counts, or a class for expanded clones, and some rows have none.

d_call	v_call	clone_size	j_call	cdr3_aa	cdr3_nt
-	TRBV6-6	few	TRBJ2-3	CASRTYGDTQYF	TGTGCCAGCAGGACGTATGGAGATACGCAGTATTTT
-	TRBV7-2	many	TRBJ2-5	CASSLGSLFYQETQYF	TGTGCCAGCAGCTTAGGGAGTCTTTTTTACCAAGAGACCCAGTACTTC
TRBD1	TRBV28	-	TRBJ1-1	CASSSQGQGWTEAFF	TGTGCCAGCAGTTCTCAGGGACAGGGCTGGACTGAAGCTTTCTTT
TRBD2	TRBV4-1	few	TRBJ2-1	CASSYPVLAALNEQFF	TGCGCCAGCAGCTACCCGGTACTAGCGGCACTCAATGAGCAGTTCTTC
-	TRBV12-3/TRBV12-4	few	TRBJ2-3	CASSTPGADTQYF	TGTGCCAGCAGCACCCCCGGGGCAGATACGCAGTATTTT
-	TRBV19	once	TRBJ2-6	CASRQVTGANVLTF	TGTGCCAGTAGACAGGTTACCGGGGCCAACGTCCTGACTTTC
-	TRBV5-4	few	TRBJ1-2	CASSLGADYGYTF	TGTGCCAGCAGCTTGGGGGCGGACTATGGCTACACCTTC
-	TRBV20-1	few	TRBJ2-5	CSARESRPPETQYF	TGCAGTGCTAGAGAATCGCGACCACCAGAGACCCAGTACTTC
-	TRBV29-1	few	TRBJ2-7	CSVVGYSYEQYF	TGCAGCGTTGTGGGTTATTCCTACGAGCAGTACTTC
TRBD1	TRBV19	-	TRBJ1-5	CASRPRQGANQPQHF	TGTGCCAGTAGGCCACGACAGGGGGCCAATCAGCCCCAGCATTTT
TRBD1	TRBV27	-	TRBJ2-1	CASSSSPGTVLYEQFF	TGTGCCAGCAGCAGTTCCCCCGGGACAGTTTTGTATGAGCAGTTCTTC
-	TRBV20-1	few	TRBJ1-6	CSARKDRGNSPLHF	TGCAGTGCTAGAAAGGACAGAGGAAATTCACCCCTCCACTTT
-	TRBV28	few	TRBJ2-5	CASIIEGGGTQYF	TGTGCCAGCATCATTGAGGGTGGTGGGACCCAGTACTTC
TRBD2	TRBV7-2	many	TRBJ2-7	CASSDTRTSGSYEQYF	TGTGCCAGCAGTGACACCAGGACTAGCGGGAGCTACGAGCAGTACTTC
-	TRBV27	-	TRBJ2-7	CASSSQTGYEQYF	TGTGCCAGCAGTTCTCAGACAGGCTACGAGCAGTACTTC
TRBD1	TRBV29-1	-	TRBJ1-1	CSETGENCTEAFF	TGCAGCGAGACAGGGGAAAATTGCACTGAAGCTTTCTTT